This T cell receptor beta chain was sequenced for a study of blood T cell repertoires in COVID-19. At the level of the study: Sources were T cells, B-cell-depleted T cells, or PBMCs; the material itself was cDNA or gDNA.

Germline V CDR1 and CDR2: SGHTA, FQGNSA. This CDR3 contains 13 residues. V was clipped by 6 bases and J by 7 bases, with 13 bases between them. TCRdb's table, derived via immunoSEQ multiplex PCR, lists solely in-frame clones and lacks some. This sample carries approximately 140,000 clones, around 80% of them seen once, and the ten largest clones take roughly 3.6%. The chain uses TRBV7-2 and TRBJ2-1; a weak D match, TRBD2 (7 bases). The origin of this receptor is a man aged 55 to 70 with acute or convalescent COVID-19. Sequenced material: peripheral blood. This CDR3 reads CASRGGARNEQFF. In DNA form, the CDR3 reads TGTGCCAGCAGGGGGGGGGCTAGAAATGAGCAGTTCTTC.